The rows below give T cell receptor beta chains drawn from one sample of a study of T cells after yellow fever vaccination. Each CDR3 protein is one row after TCRdb ran MiXCR on the 5' RACE reads. Seen here are roughly 150,000 distinct CDR3 sequences, around 7.7% observed once, and the top ten hold roughly 0.76%. The sequences come from CD4+ T cells sorted from PBMCs, collected 5 days after the yellow fever booster vaccination. The receptors originated from a man aged 25 to 45 who received the YFV17D yellow fever vaccine. Both conserved end residues are part of each CDR3. Fields, in order: D gene, clone size, CDR3 length, V gene, J gene, CDR3 protein. A D gene is named only where the DNA matches it firmly. Size is stated for part of the rows, as once, few or many counts, or as a class when the clone is expanded.

D gene: .; clone size: many; CDR3 length: 16; V gene: TRBV25-1; J gene: TRBJ1-2; CDR3 protein: CASTGGLSSGNYGYTF
D gene: .; clone size: many; CDR3 length: 14; V gene: TRBV27; J gene: TRBJ2-4; CDR3 protein: CASPRTPAKNIQYF
D gene: .; clone size: once; CDR3 length: 14; V gene: TRBV18; J gene: TRBJ1-1; CDR3 protein: CTSSPMGDTTEAFF
D gene: .; clone size: few; CDR3 length: 13; V gene: TRBV7-8; J gene: TRBJ2-7; CDR3 protein: CASSLAREYEQYF
D gene: TRBD1; clone size: .; CDR3 length: 16; V gene: TRBV29-1; J gene: TRBJ2-7; CDR3 protein: CSVDGLGTGGNYEQYF
D gene: .; clone size: many; CDR3 length: 13; V gene: TRBV7-2; J gene: TRBJ2-7; CDR3 protein: CASSVIQGSEQYF
D gene: .; clone size: many; CDR3 length: 14; V gene: TRBV20-1; J gene: TRBJ2-5; CDR3 protein: CSARPPSTAETQYF
D gene: .; clone size: many; CDR3 length: 14; V gene: TRBV20-1; J gene: TRBJ1-3; CDR3 protein: CSASGTPSGNTIYF
D gene: .; clone size: many; CDR3 length: 15; V gene: TRBV5-1; J gene: TRBJ2-2; CDR3 protein: CASSLDAGSTGELFF
D gene: .; clone size: few; CDR3 length: 14; V gene: TRBV6-4; J gene: TRBJ2-1; CDR3 protein: CASRPTVAYNEQFF
D gene: .; clone size: few; CDR3 length: 15; V gene: TRBV7-2; J gene: TRBJ2-6; CDR3 protein: CASSLDSSGANVLTF
D gene: TRBD2; clone size: few; CDR3 length: 16; V gene: TRBV7-3; J gene: TRBJ2-3; CDR3 protein: CASSPEGAGGTDTQYF
D gene: TRBD2; clone size: few; CDR3 length: 15; V gene: TRBV20-1; J gene: TRBJ2-1; CDR3 protein: CSARGQWREVGEQFF
D gene: TRBD2; clone size: many; CDR3 length: 13; V gene: TRBV5-6; J gene: TRBJ2-3; CDR3 protein: CASSSREGDTQYF
D gene: TRBD2; clone size: many; CDR3 length: 17; V gene: TRBV20-1; J gene: TRBJ2-3; CDR3 protein: CSARGTSGTPNTDTQYF
D gene: .; clone size: many; CDR3 length: 15; V gene: TRBV7-2; J gene: TRBJ2-6; CDR3 protein: CASSLRLDGANVLTF
D gene: .; clone size: many; CDR3 length: 14; V gene: TRBV5-1; J gene: TRBJ2-1; CDR3 protein: CASSLATANNEQFF
D gene: .; clone size: many; CDR3 length: 14; V gene: TRBV5-6; J gene: TRBJ2-1; CDR3 protein: CASSLGASVFVQFF
D gene: TRBD2; clone size: many; CDR3 length: 15; V gene: TRBV27; J gene: TRBJ2-3; CDR3 protein: CASGHSGRGSDTQYF
D gene: .; clone size: .; CDR3 length: 13; V gene: TRBV7-2; J gene: TRBJ1-5; CDR3 protein: CASSTWGNQPQHF
D gene: TRBD1; clone size: many; CDR3 length: 14; V gene: TRBV5-1; J gene: TRBJ1-1; CDR3 protein: CASSSQDRGNGAFF
D gene: .; clone size: .; CDR3 length: 18; V gene: TRBV18; J gene: TRBJ1-2; CDR3 protein: CASASGLASSISVYGYTF
D gene: .; clone size: many; CDR3 length: 17; V gene: TRBV12-3/TRBV12-4; J gene: TRBJ2-1; CDR3 protein: CASSLGVSSRSYNEQFF
D gene: .; clone size: many; CDR3 length: 14; V gene: TRBV5-1; J gene: TRBJ1-4; CDR3 protein: CASSSQGPGEKLFF
D gene: TRBD2; clone size: many; CDR3 length: 13; V gene: TRBV20-1; J gene: TRBJ2-1; CDR3 protein: CSLAGGPGNEQFF
D gene: .; clone size: many; CDR3 length: 12; V gene: TRBV5-1; J gene: TRBJ2-7; CDR3 protein: CASSTDNYEQYF
D gene: TRBD1; clone size: many; CDR3 length: 14; V gene: TRBV5-3; J gene: TRBJ2-1; CDR3 protein: CASSGTGARDEQFF
D gene: TRBD2; clone size: few; CDR3 length: 15; V gene: TRBV5-4; J gene: TRBJ2-5; CDR3 protein: CASSLLAGLKETQYF
D gene: TRBD2; clone size: many; CDR3 length: 16; V gene: TRBV3-1; J gene: TRBJ2-7; CDR3 protein: CASSRPTSGSTYEQYF
D gene: TRBD2; clone size: medium-sized; CDR3 length: 13; V gene: TRBV20-1; J gene: TRBJ2-1; CDR3 protein: CSAGLARPGEQFF
D gene: .; clone size: many; CDR3 length: 17; V gene: TRBV27; J gene: TRBJ1-1; CDR3 protein: CASSAMSGDSGFTEAFF
D gene: TRBD2; clone size: once; CDR3 length: 18; V gene: TRBV12-3/TRBV12-4; J gene: TRBJ2-3; CDR3 protein: CTSSPAAGAGASTDTQYF
D gene: .; clone size: .; CDR3 length: 13; V gene: TRBV12-5; J gene: TRBJ1-3; CDR3 protein: CASGLTGGNTIYF
D gene: .; clone size: few; CDR3 length: 13; V gene: TRBV15; J gene: TRBJ2-5; CDR3 protein: CATSTPVAETQYF
D gene: .; clone size: many; CDR3 length: 13; V gene: TRBV20-1; J gene: TRBJ1-4; CDR3 protein: CSAPLNTNEKLFF
D gene: .; clone size: many; CDR3 length: 14; V gene: TRBV6-5; J gene: TRBJ2-5; CDR3 protein: CASSYVAGQETQYF
D gene: TRBD2; clone size: many; CDR3 length: 15; V gene: TRBV10-3; J gene: TRBJ2-5; CDR3 protein: CAIRSPAASGGTQYF
D gene: .; clone size: many; CDR3 length: 14; V gene: TRBV25-1; J gene: TRBJ2-6; CDR3 protein: CASRSSSGANVLTF
D gene: .; clone size: many; CDR3 length: 17; V gene: TRBV6-5; J gene: TRBJ2-7; CDR3 protein: CASSYSRLGGTSYEQYF
D gene: .; clone size: many; CDR3 length: 12; V gene: TRBV30; J gene: TRBJ1-2; CDR3 protein: CAWSVQGRSYTF
D gene: TRBD2; clone size: many; CDR3 length: 16; V gene: TRBV28; J gene: TRBJ2-5; CDR3 protein: CASSPRAGRGVETQYF
D gene: TRBD2; clone size: many; CDR3 length: 18; V gene: TRBV11-2; J gene: TRBJ2-2; CDR3 protein: CASSAPASGRIVTGELFF
D gene: .; clone size: many; CDR3 length: 15; V gene: TRBV7-2; J gene: TRBJ2-2; CDR3 protein: CASISQGGKAGELFF
D gene: TRBD2; clone size: many; CDR3 length: 16; V gene: TRBV7-2; J gene: TRBJ2-2; CDR3 protein: CASSLVVSGSPGELFF
D gene: .; clone size: many; CDR3 length: 14; V gene: TRBV27; J gene: TRBJ2-3; CDR3 protein: CASSNGGRQDTQYF
D gene: .; clone size: many; CDR3 length: 17; V gene: TRBV6-2/TRBV6-3; J gene: TRBJ2-1; CDR3 protein: CASSYSNNRVRGNEQFF
D gene: TRBD2; clone size: many; CDR3 length: 17; V gene: TRBV10-3; J gene: TRBJ2-5; CDR3 protein: CAISELLGLAGGETQYF
D gene: .; clone size: many; CDR3 length: 15; V gene: TRBV5-4; J gene: TRBJ2-1; CDR3 protein: CASSSGGGSYNEQFF
D gene: .; clone size: many; CDR3 length: 13; V gene: TRBV25-1; J gene: TRBJ2-3; CDR3 protein: CAQHVAATDTQYF
D gene: .; clone size: many; CDR3 length: 14; V gene: TRBV7-2; J gene: TRBJ2-5; CDR3 protein: CASSLDGETGAQYF
D gene: TRBD1; clone size: few; CDR3 length: 15; V gene: TRBV7-2; J gene: TRBJ1-6; CDR3 protein: CASSFRDRALSPLHF
D gene: TRBD1; clone size: many; CDR3 length: 15; V gene: TRBV5-1; J gene: TRBJ2-1; CDR3 protein: CASSPGQGRHNEQFF
D gene: .; clone size: many; CDR3 length: 13; V gene: TRBV18; J gene: TRBJ2-1; CDR3 protein: CASSPVGDNEQFF
D gene: TRBD1; clone size: few; CDR3 length: 15; V gene: TRBV24-1; J gene: TRBJ2-7; CDR3 protein: CATSDSGQFTYEQYF